Following are 5 T cell receptor beta chains from one sample sequenced in a study of OX40 agonist ivuxolimab in advanced cancers. Sequencing used immunoSEQ multiplex PCR; TCRdb keeps in-frame clones, though not all of them. The profile shows tens of thousands of clones, approximately 86% of them singletons. Here the sequenced sample was CD4+ or CD8+ T cells sorted from blood, taken in a trial of the OX40 agonist ivuxolimab. The receptors were gathered from an adult with an advanced solid tumor such as melanoma, head and neck, liver or kidney cancer.

This sequence joins TRBV28 and TRBJ2-7; D might be TRBD1 or TRBD2, each matching 6 bases. With 7 bases removed from V and 6 bases from J, the gap between germline ends came to 19 bases. Germline V lookup: CDR1 MDHEN, CDR2 SYDVKM. The CDR3 runs to 14 residues. The CDR3 sequence: CASTQRGGLGEQYF. Written as DNA, the CDR3 is TGTGCCAGCACCCAACGTGGGGGGCTGGGCGAGCAGTACTTC.

This clone was detected once. This sequence joins TRBV15 and TRBJ2-5, with D uncertain. V lost 0 bases and J 1 base, leaving 12 bases between the germline ends. The length of the CDR3 is 16 residues. Germline assignment: CDR1 LNHNV and CDR2 YYDKDF (reference sequence). The CDR3 loop reads CATSREVILLQETQYF. DNA for the CDR3: TGTGCCACCAGCAGAGAAGTAATCCTACTCCAAGAGACCCAGTACTTC.

This clone has only one observation. This rearrangement joins TRBV2 to TRBJ2-7; 7 nucleotides agree with TRBD1. This CDR3 has 12 amino acids. The germline CDR1 and CDR2 sequences are SNHLY and FYNNEI. The trim removed 5 bases at V and 12 bases at J, leaving 10 bases unmatched. The chain's CDR3 is CASSLKTGRTYF. DNA of the CDR3: TGTGCCAGCAGTTTAAAGACAGGGCGAACGTACTTC.

The V call is TRBV15, the J call TRBJ1-2, with 7 bases fitting TRBD1. The germline CDR1 and CDR2 sequences are LNHNV and YYDKDF (reference sequence). Germline trimming cut 3 bases from V and 4 bases from J; bases unmatched to any gene: 5. The CDR3 length is 14 residues. CDR3 sequence reads: CATSSSTGAYGYTF. In nucleotides, the CDR3 is TGTGCCACCAGCAGCTCAACAGGGGCCTATGGCTACACCTTC.

The DNA of the CDR3 is TGCGCCAGCAGCTGGACAGGGGTGAGAGCTGGAAACACCATATATTTT. Amino acids: CASSWTGVRAGNTIYF. V and J are TRBV5-1 and TRBJ1-3; 9 bases agree with TRBD1. Germline assignment: CDR1 SGHRS and CDR2 YFSETQ. V gave up 3 bases and J gave up 2 bases; unmatched junction bases: 6. The CDR3 has 16 amino acids.